This TCR beta chain derives from a study of blood T cell repertoires in COVID-19. Across the study: COVID-19 samples from acute and convalescent phases originated in the United States, Italy and Spain. PBMCs, B-cell-depleted T cells, or T cells were the source of the cDNA or gDNA that made up the material.

As originally analysed: Amplifying reference gene primers gave estimates of nucleated cell counts. Produced via immunoSEQ multiplex PCR; TCRdb's table is partial and in-frame only. That table is the source of V, J and clone size, and D and trimming were worked out from the DNA. Here the sample spans some 100,000 clones, more than 75% being singletons. Germline assignment: CDR1 SEHNR and CDR2 FQNEAQ (reference sequence). Trimming removed 2 bases from V and 2 bases from J; junction bases left unmatched: 7. This CDR3 region has 16 residues. V and J are TRBV7-9 and TRBJ2-7, with 9 bases fitting TRBD1. Sample: peripheral blood. This clonotype originated in a human donor in a cohort sampled during active COVID-19. The CDR3 spells CASSLKGGQGTYEQYF. CDR3 bases: TGTGCCAGCAGCTTAAAGGGGGGACAGGGAACCTACGAGCAGTACTTC.